This entry describes one T cell receptor beta chain. This specimen comes from a study of cytomegalovirus exposure and HLA in healthy donors. Study in general: Previous work identified roughly 120 million unique TCR beta sequences from about 179 million T cells.

The PCR employed 60 Vbeta primers together with 13 Jbeta primers. The method was immunoSEQ multiplex PCR; TCRdb's version includes in-frame clones alone and lacks a portion of them. Of about 90,000 clones in the sample, about 66% were seen once. The trim removed 1 base at V and 3 bases at J, leaving 3 bases unmatched. Germline CDR1 SGHRS, CDR2 YFSETQ. The CDR3 extends over 14 amino acids. This TCR was recovered from a woman between 50 and 59 years old in good health and CMV-seropositive. The chain joins TRBV5-1 to TRBJ2-7, with 8 bases fitting TRBD1. Source material: PBMCs. CDR3: CASSLTGGDYEQYF. CDR3 in DNA: TGCGCCAGCAGCTTGACAGGGGGTGACTACGAGCAGTACTTC.